These T cell receptor beta chains were read from a single sample in a study of OX40 agonist ivuxolimab in advanced cancers. The data were produced by immunoSEQ multiplex PCR, yet TCRdb's version contains in-frame clones alone and is incomplete. The sample has some 98,000 clones, 75% to 95% seen once. The source material was CD4+ or CD8+ T cells sorted from blood, sampled in a trial of the OX40 agonist ivuxolimab. Receptor source: an adult with an advanced solid tumor such as melanoma, head and neck, liver or kidney cancer. The conserved cysteine and the conserved F or W are not part of the CDR3 here. A D gene is named only where the DNA matches it firmly.

len,j_gene,v_gene,d_gene,CDR3aa
13,TRBJ2-1,TRBV10-3,NA,AISESLRGNNEQF
13,TRBJ2-2,TRBV4-2,NA,ASSQGVQVTGELF
11,TRBJ2-7,TRBV6-1,NA,ASRGLPTYEQY
11,TRBJ2-2,TRBV2,NA,ASSASTTGELF
10,TRBJ2-7,TRBV28,TRBD1,GTGTGSHEQY
13,TRBJ2-2,TRBV5-1,TRBD1,ASSGTGQGAGELF
15,TRBJ1-2,TRBV28,TRBD1,ASSFLGQVSGMNGYT
11,TRBJ1-2,TRBV25-1,NA,ASSGGRSYGYT
14,TRBJ2-3,TRBV28,TRBD2,ASSTDRTRGPDTQY
9,TRBJ2-7,TRBV6-5,NA,ASSDSYEQY
13,TRBJ2-7,TRBV15,NA,ATSRTNGPTYEQY
15,TRBJ2-1,TRBV11-3,TRBD2,ASSLGVGLAHYNEQF
11,TRBJ2-1,TRBV5-1,NA,ASSLVDKAEQF
12,TRBJ1-1,TRBV5-4,NA,ASSLHRKGTEAF
9,TRBJ2-1,TRBV30,NA,ANSGSNEQF
14,TRBJ2-5,TRBV5-1,NA,ASSLLGGTYQETQY
12,TRBJ2-7,TRBV28,TRBD1,ASSLMGQGALQY
15,TRBJ2-3,TRBV19,TRBD2,ASSATTSGSVPDTQY
13,TRBJ2-3,TRBV9,TRBD1,ASSDRGASTDTQY
15,TRBJ2-6,TRBV9,NA,ASSVDDWTSGANVLT
11,TRBJ2-7,TRBV19,NA,ASSRQASYEQY
9,TRBJ2-7,TRBV20-1,NA,SAKGGGEQY
14,TRBJ2-1,TRBV5-1,TRBD2,ASSLAGLAGANEQF
13,TRBJ2-7,TRBV9,NA,ASSVGRGADYEQY
13,TRBJ2-7,TRBV7-2,TRBD2,ASSFSGSGVYEQY
12,TRBJ2-1,TRBV7-8,NA,ASSAILSLNEQF
15,TRBJ2-4,TRBV4-2,NA,ASSQDRAGALKNIQY
15,TRBJ1-1,TRBV13,NA,ASSPRATTVGRPEAF
17,TRBJ2-6,TRBV7-2,TRBD1,ASSRRGTGHRSGANVLT
16,TRBJ2-3,TRBV23-1,NA,ASSYLRGARFTTDTQY
10,TRBJ2-7,TRBV21-1,NA,ASSKEQYEQY
16,TRBJ2-2,TRBV7-8,TRBD1,ASSSGTGGWGPTGELF
13,TRBJ2-2,TRBV7-2,NA,ASSYTGTNTGELF
17,TRBJ2-3,TRBV5-4,TRBD2,ASSPPNRANREATDTQY
9,TRBJ2-5,TRBV10-3,NA,AISEQETQY
12,TRBJ2-4,TRBV6-6,NA,ASRGMGPRYIQY
13,TRBJ2-1,TRBV9,TRBD2,ASSAEGLAHNEQF
14,TRBJ1-5,TRBV28,TRBD1,ASSLTGTGTNQPQH
13,TRBJ1-2,TRBV18,TRBD1,ASSPAVQGAYGYT
12,TRBJ2-7,TRBV18,TRBD2,ASSPGRAVYEQY
15,TRBJ2-2,TRBV11-3,NA,ASSSNLGGMNTGELF
14,TRBJ1-1,TRBV27,NA,ASSLQGRGPNTEAF
13,TRBJ2-7,TRBV4-3,NA,ASSQGRAPSYEQY
12,TRBJ1-3,TRBV6-5,NA,ASSQNRAGNTIY
14,TRBJ1-2,TRBV28,NA,ASSSPLGAGSYGYT
15,TRBJ2-5,TRBV7-9,NA,ASSLGGGIGMGETQY
12,TRBJ2-3,TRBV19,TRBD2,ASGRGGSGDTQY
11,TRBJ2-2,TRBV18,NA,ASSPQGPGELF
10,TRBJ1-1,TRBV6-5,NA,ASSREGTEAF
12,TRBJ2-7,TRBV28,TRBD2,GCIGEGVGNEQY
14,TRBJ2-7,TRBV7-2,NA,ASSLGVGGGRWEQY
18,TRBJ2-7,TRBV7-8,NA,ASSPLVRGVFNLVAYEQY
10,TRBJ1-2,TRBV29-1,TRBD1,SVWTGTYGYT
10,TRBJ2-1,TRBV11-1,NA,ASSQVYNEQF
12,TRBJ1-2,TRBV18,NA,ASSPPGLGYGYT
12,TRBJ1-2,TRBV5-6,NA,ASSLGTPLRGYT
13,TRBJ1-2,TRBV19,TRBD1,ASSDGTGVFYGYT
14,TRBJ2-1,TRBV7-8,TRBD2,ASSSRLADSYNEQF
12,TRBJ2-2,TRBV14,NA,ASSQDLGPEKLF
13,TRBJ2-3,TRBV5-1,NA,ASSLSATSTDTQY